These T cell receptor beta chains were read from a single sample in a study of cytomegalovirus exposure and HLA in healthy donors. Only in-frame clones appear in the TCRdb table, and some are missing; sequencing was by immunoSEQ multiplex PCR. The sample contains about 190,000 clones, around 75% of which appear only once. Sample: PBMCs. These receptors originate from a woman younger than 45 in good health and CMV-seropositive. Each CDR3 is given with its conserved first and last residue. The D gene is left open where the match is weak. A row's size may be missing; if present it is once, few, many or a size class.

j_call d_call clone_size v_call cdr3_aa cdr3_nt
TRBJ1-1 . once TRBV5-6 CASSFQGASWNTEAFF TGTGCCAGCAGCTTCCAGGGTGCATCATGGAACACTGAAGCTTTCTTT
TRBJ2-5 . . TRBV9 CASSPPAGSVLETQYF TGTGCCAGCAGCCCCCCCGCTGGCTCCGTCCTTGAGACCCAGTACTTC
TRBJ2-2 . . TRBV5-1 CASSLGATRPHTGELFF TGCGCCAGCAGCTTGGGGGCCACACGGCCTCACACCGGGGAGCTGTTTTTT
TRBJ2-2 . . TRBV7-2 CASSQRDRRTGELFF TGTGCCAGCAGCCAGCGAGACAGACGCACCGGGGAGCTGTTTTTT
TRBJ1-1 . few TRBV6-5 CASSYTEGVYTEAFF TGTGCCAGCAGTTACACCGAGGGCGTGTACACTGAAGCTTTCTTT
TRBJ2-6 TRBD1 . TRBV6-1 CASSITGDGANVLTF TGTGCCAGCAGTATAACAGGGGATGGGGCCAACGTCCTGACTTTC
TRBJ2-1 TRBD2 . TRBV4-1 CASSQTSGRGIPSVNEQFF TGCGCCAGCAGCCAGACTAGCGGGAGGGGAATACCGAGTGTCAATGAGCAGTTCTTC
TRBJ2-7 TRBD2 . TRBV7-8 CASSFTPSGSLYEQYF TGTGCCAGCAGCTTTACCCCTAGCGGGAGTCTCTACGAGCAGTACTTC
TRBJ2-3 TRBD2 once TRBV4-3 CASSPAGVDTQYF TGCGCCAGCAGCCCAGCGGGGGTGGATACGCAGTATTTT
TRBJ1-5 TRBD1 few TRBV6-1 CASSGTGSSNQPQHF TGTGCCAGCAGCGGGACAGGGAGTAGCAATCAGCCCCAGCATTTT
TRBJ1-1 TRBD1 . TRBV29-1 CSVDGTVLEAFF TGCAGCGTTGATGGGACAGTACTTGAAGCTTTCTTT
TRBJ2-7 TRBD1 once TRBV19 CASRGQDIGNYEQYF TGTGCCAGTAGGGGACAGGACATAGGTAACTACGAGCAGTACTTC
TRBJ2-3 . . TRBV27 CASSLWAFGDTQYF TGTGCCAGCAGTTTATGGGCGTTTGGGGATACGCAGTATTTT
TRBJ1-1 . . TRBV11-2 CASSSPGNIMNTEAFF TGTGCCAGCAGCTCACCAGGGAATATAATGAACACTGAAGCTTTCTTT
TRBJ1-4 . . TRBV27 CASKGVAANEKLFF TGTGCCAGCAAAGGGGTTGCAGCTAATGAAAAACTGTTTTTT
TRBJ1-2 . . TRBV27 CASSSPPGGTYGYTF TGTGCCAGCAGTTCCCCCCCCGGGGGAACTTATGGCTACACCTTC
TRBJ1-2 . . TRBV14 CASSQVTRIERYGYTF TGTGCCAGCAGCCAAGTTACGAGAATCGAGCGGTATGGCTACACCTTC
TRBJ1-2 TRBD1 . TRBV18 CASSPGTGYGYTF TGTGCCAGCTCGCCGGGGACAGGCTATGGCTACACCTTC
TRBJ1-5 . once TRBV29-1 CSVAGRGEGQPQHF TGCAGCGTTGCGGGCAGGGGCGAGGGTCAGCCCCAGCATTTT
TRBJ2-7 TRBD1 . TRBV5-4 CASSFSDRAKEQYF TGTGCCAGCAGCTTTTCGGACAGGGCAAAAGAGCAGTACTTC